Presented here are 29 T cell receptor beta chains from one specimen sequenced in a study of cytomegalovirus exposure and HLA in healthy donors. The PCR ran on 60 Vbeta and 13 Jbeta primers. Profiled with immunoSEQ multiplex PCR; TCRdb holds only in-frame clones, not every one. The sample comprises under 200,000 clones, 85% of which are singletons, and about 2.5% rests with the top ten. The sample was PBMCs. These receptors were obtained from a woman in her fifties or sixties in good health and CMV-seronegative.

The chain couples TRBV18 to TRBJ1-4; 9 bases line up with TRBD1. V lost 0 bases and J lost 7; bases outside the gene matches: 3. CDR1 and CDR2 from the germline V gene are KGHSH and LQKENI. The length of the CDR3 is 15 residues. CDR3 sequence reads: CASSPPLGQGEKLFF. CDR3 in DNA: TGTGCCAGCTCACCACCCCTGGGACAGGGTGAAAAACTGTTTTTT.

The chain has TRBV7-2 and TRBJ1-5; D is unresolved. This CDR3 comprises 13 residues. Germline CDR1 is SGHTA and CDR2 is FQGNSA. V lost 5 bases to trimming and J lost 0 bases, with 5 bases between them. CDR3 sequence reads: CASSVSSNQPQHF. DNA for the CDR3: TGTGCCAGCAGCGTTAGTAGCAATCAGCCCCAGCATTTT.

This clone appeared once. The chain recombines TRBV6-5 with TRBJ1-5; 7 bases line up with TRBD1. Germline values: CDR1 MNHEY, CDR2 SVGAGI. V shed 5 bases and J 8 bases; nucleotides not matched to a gene: 9. The CDR3 runs to 14 residues. Written as DNA, the CDR3 is TGTGCCAGCAGTCCCCGACAGGGTAGGGAGCCCCAGCATTTT. This encodes CASSPRQGREPQHF.

The chain employs TRBV19 and TRBJ1-1; 8 nucleotides line up with TRBD1. Germline V gene sequence: CDR1 LNHDA, CDR2 SQIVND (reference sequence). There are 13 residues in the CDR3. V lost 8 bases, J lost 0 bases, and 2 bases stayed unmatched. In nucleotides, the CDR3 is TGTGCCAGTCAGGACAGGGTGAACACTGAAGCTTTCTTT. Its translation: CASQDRVNTEAFF.

This clone has only a few counts. This chain joins TRBV18 and TRBJ1-3; D possibly corresponds to TRBD1 (6 bases). Germline V gives CDR1 KGHSH, CDR2 LQKENI. This CDR3 region has 15 residues. Trimming took 3 bases from V and 0 from J, leaving 9 bases between them. This CDR3 reads CASSPQGSSGNTIYF. The CDR3 DNA sequence: TGTGCCAGCTCACCTCAGGGGAGCTCTGGAAACACCATATATTTT.

The rearrangement joins TRBV6-6 to TRBJ1-2, with D perhaps matching TRBD1 (5 bases). V was clipped by 2 bases and J by 2 bases, with 12 bases between them. The CDR3 runs to 15 residues. Germline V gene data show CDR1 as MNHNY and CDR2 as SVGAGI (reference sequence). In nucleotides, the CDR3 is TGTGCCAGCAGTTACCCCGGGGGGTCGAACTATGGCTACACCTTC. As protein: CASSYPGGSNYGYTF.

This clone was counted a few times. J is TRBJ2-7 and V is TRBV27; weak D call: TRBD1 (5 bases). This CDR3 has 14 residues. The germline V gene has CDR1 MNHEY and CDR2 SMNVEV (reference sequence). Trimming pared 5 bases from V and 2 bases from J, leaving 13 bases between. CDR3 amino acids: CASSPRQFAYEQYF. The DNA for the CDR3 is TGTGCCAGCAGTCCACGACAGTTCGCCTACGAGCAGTACTTC.

The rearrangement joins TRBV11-1 to TRBJ1-5, with D hard to call. Germline lookup yields CDR1 SGHAT and CDR2 FQDESV (reference sequence). Trimming stripped 1 base from V and 4 bases from J, with 5 bases between. The CDR3 runs to 13 residues. As DNA, the CDR3 is TGTGCCAGCAGCTTAGGGGCAAATCAGCCCCAGCATTTT. This codes for CASSLGANQPQHF.

The genes are TRBV6-5 and TRBJ2-2, with 11 positions matching TRBD2. Germline CDR1 MNHEY, CDR2 SVGAGI. The CDR3 runs 15 residues. The ends lost 6 bases at V and 4 bases at J; junction bases unmatched: 4. CDR3 loop: CASSLTSGITGELFF. The CDR3 DNA follows: TGTGCCAGCAGCTTGACTAGCGGGATCACCGGGGAGCTGTTTTTT.

The chain combines TRBV28 with TRBJ1-2; 7 nucleotides agree with TRBD1. CDR3 length: 15 residues. Germline trimming cut 6 bases from V and 4 bases from J; bases unmatched to any gene: 11. Germline CDR1 and CDR2: MDHEN and SYDVKM. CDR3 region: CASRGTGEGGYGYTF. Written as DNA, the CDR3 is TGTGCCAGCAGAGGAACAGGGGAAGGTGGCTATGGCTACACCTTC.

The CDR3 is CASSPRRSGANVLTF. The CDR3 region has the DNA TGTGCCAGCAGTCCGCGGCGCTCTGGGGCCAACGTCCTGACTTTC. The J gene is TRBJ2-6, the V gene TRBV27; unclear D gene. CDR3 length: 15 amino acids. From germline, CDR1 is MNHEY and CDR2 SMNVEV (reference sequence). V gave up 5 bases and J gave up 0 bases, with 8 bases separating them.

This chain joins TRBV5-6 and TRBJ1-2; perhaps TRBD1 as D (6 bases). This CDR3 has 18 residues. V lost 2 bases and J 1 base, leaving 21 bases between the germline ends. Germline-derived CDR1 and CDR2 are SGHDT and YYEEEE. The CDR3 reads CASSFMPGQGRLNYGYTF. Here the CDR3 DNA reads TGTGCCAGCAGCTTCATGCCCGGGCAGGGGCGACTTAACTATGGCTACACCTTC.

This chain connects TRBV19 to TRBJ1-1, with 7 bases aligning to TRBD1. CDR1 and CDR2 from the germline V gene are LNHDA and SQIVND (reference sequence). V trimming: 4 bases; J trimming: 7 bases; junction bases outside the gene matches: 12. This CDR3 is 15 amino acids long. CDR3 residues: CASSRGSRQGIEAFF. DNA for the CDR3: TGTGCCAGTAGTAGGGGATCGCGACAGGGTATTGAAGCTTTCTTT. Combining the CDR3 with reference TRBV19 and TRBJ1-1 gives the whole variable domain DGGITQSPKYLFRKEGQNVTLSCEQNLNHDAMYWYRQDPGQGLRLIYYSQIVNDFQKGDIAEGYSVSREKKESFPLTVTSAQKNPTAFYLCASSRGSRQGIEAFFGQGTRLTVV.

The chain joins TRBV28 to TRBJ2-7; D gene unclear. Deletions cut 5 bases from V and 0 bases from J, with 17 bases between. CDR3 size: 16 residues. The germline CDR1 and CDR2 sequences are MDHEN and SYDVKM. Here the CDR3 reads CASSPRRRRSSYEQYF. The DNA of the CDR3 is TGTGCCAGCAGTCCGCGGAGAAGGAGAAGCTCCTACGAGCAGTACTTC.

The genes are TRBV27 and TRBJ2-1, with D perhaps TRBD2 (5 bases). V dropped 3 bases and J dropped 2 bases, with 11 bases sitting between them. Germline CDR1 and CDR2: MNHEY and SMNVEV (reference sequence). This CDR3 has 15 amino acids. The CDR3 sequence: CASSFVGVPYNEQFF. Here the CDR3 DNA reads TGTGCCAGCAGTTTCGTGGGAGTACCCTACAATGAGCAGTTCTTC.

This chain connects TRBV5-4 to TRBJ2-1; 7 positions agree with TRBD2. V was pared by 4 bases and J by 4 bases, with 8 bases of the junction left unmatched. Per germline, CDR1 SGHNT and CDR2 YYREEE (reference sequence). The CDR3 consists of 15 residues. The CDR3 is CASSLVGGRYNEQFF. In DNA form, the CDR3 reads TGTGCCAGCAGCCTGGTGGGGGGGAGATACAATGAGCAGTTCTTC.

This clone has only one observation. This chain joins TRBV11-2 and TRBJ2-1; TRBD2 matches at 13 bases. Trimming cost V 5 bases and J 6 bases; bases outside gene matches: 4. The length of the CDR3 is 15 residues. In germline, CDR1 is SGHAT, CDR2 FQNNGV. The CDR3 loop is CASSPGLAGTNEQFF. CDR3 in DNA: TGTGCCAGCAGCCCGGGACTAGCGGGAACCAATGAGCAGTTCTTC.

This clone was detected only a few times. The J gene is TRBJ2-7, the V gene TRBV4-3; TRBD1 agrees at 7 bases. This CDR3 has 15 amino acids. V gave up 3 bases and J gave up 1 base; unmatched junction bases: 6. Germline CDR1 is LGHNA and CDR2 is YSLEER. The DNA of the CDR3 is TGCGCCAGCAGCCAGTGGACAGGCGCTTCCTACGAGCAGTACTTC. Its protein is CASSQWTGASYEQYF.

The chain joins TRBV29-1 to TRBJ1-2, with a weak D call TRBD1 (5 bases). Germline V gives CDR1 SQVTM, CDR2 ANQGSEA. This CDR3 region has 12 residues. V was clipped by 4 bases and J by 7 bases, with 13 bases between them. The CDR3: CSVGWGGGGYTF. As DNA, the CDR3 is TGCAGCGTTGGGTGGGGCGGCGGTGGCTACACCTTC. Full variable domain (remainder filled in from reference TRBV29-1 and TRBJ1-2): SAVISQKPSRDICQRGTSLTIQCQVDSQVTMMFWYRQQPGQSLTLIATANQGSEATYESGFVIDKFPISRPNLTFSTLTVSNMSPEDSSIYLCSVGWGGGGYTFGSGTRLTVV.

V is TRBV6-6 and J is TRBJ1-5, with 9 bases identical to TRBD1. The CDR3 length is 15 residues. J was trimmed by 1 base and V by 6 bases; bases with no gene match: 4. Germline V CDR1 and CDR2: MNHNY, SVGAGI (reference sequence). The CDR3 sequence is CASRPQGASNQPQHF. The CDR3 DNA follows: TGTGCCAGCAGGCCACAGGGGGCGAGCAATCAGCCCCAGCATTTT.

This clone appeared a few times. The chain combines TRBV19 with TRBJ1-4, with D uncertain. This CDR3 contains 13 residues. Germline V gives CDR1 LNHDA, CDR2 SQIVND (reference sequence). V dropped 4 bases and J dropped 11 bases, with 14 bases sitting between them. Here the CDR3 reads CASSTRLMEKLFF. CDR3 bases: TGTGCCAGTAGTACCCGCCTAATGGAGAAACTGTTTTTT.

This chain joins TRBV6-5 and TRBJ1-2; TRBD1 agrees at 9 bases. With 6 bases clipped from V and 2 bases from J, the junction kept 7 bases outside the gene matches. The CDR3 is made up of 15 amino acids. Germline V gene sequence: CDR1 MNHEY, CDR2 SVGAGI. The CDR3 sequence: CASRSGGQGNYGYTF. Written as DNA, the CDR3 is TGTGCCAGCAGATCCGGGGGACAGGGCAACTATGGCTACACCTTC.

The V and J genes are TRBV7-9 and TRBJ2-2, with D perhaps matching TRBD2 (6 bases). This CDR3 spans 15 amino acids. Germline CDR1 reads SEHNR; CDR2 reads FQNEAQ (reference sequence). The V gene lost 5 bases and the J gene lost 1 base, with 11 bases spanning the gap. CDR3 region: CASSPGTQNTGELFF. The CDR3 bases are TGTGCCAGCAGCCCCGGGACTCAGAACACCGGGGAGCTGTTTTTT. Complete variable domain (other parts from reference TRBV7-9 and TRBJ2-2): DTGVSQNPRHKITKRGQNVTFRCDPISEHNRLYWYRQTLGQGPEFLTYFQNEAQLEKSRLLSDRFSAERPKGSFSTLEIQRTEQGDSAMYLCASSPGTQNTGELFFGEGSRLTVL.

This chain uses TRBV25-1 with TRBJ2-5, with D hard to call. CDR1 is MGHDK, CDR2 SYGVNS, per germline. The CDR3 loop spans 12 amino acids. V was shortened by 0 bases and J by 5 bases, with 4 bases between the two germline ends. CDR3 coding DNA: TGTGCCAGCAGTGAATATCCGGAGACCCAGTACTTC. Residues: CASSEYPETQYF.

This chain connects TRBV7-9 to TRBJ2-5; maybe TRBD1 (6 bases). Trimming shortened V by 1 base and J by 2 bases, and 14 bases separated the two germline ends. There are 16 residues in the CDR3. CDR1 is SEHNR, CDR2 FQNEAQ, per germline (reference sequence). The chain's CDR3 is CASSLVVGARQETQYF. CDR3 coding DNA: TGTGCCAGCAGCTTAGTGGTGGGGGCTAGGCAAGAGACCCAGTACTTC.

The chain carries TRBV5-1 and TRBJ2-3, with TRBD1 matching over 7 bases. V shed 0 bases and J 6 bases; nucleotides not matched to a gene: 10. This CDR3 comprises 16 residues. Germline values: CDR1 SGHRS, CDR2 YFSETQ. CDR3 sequence reads: CASSLAGAGGRDTQYF. Here the CDR3 DNA reads TGCGCCAGCAGCTTGGCTGGGGCAGGGGGACGGGATACGCAGTATTTT.

V and J are TRBV19 and TRBJ2-5, with D possibly TRBD2 on 6 matching bases. With 5 bases removed from V and 4 bases from J, the gap between germline ends came to 11 bases. Germline V gives CDR1 LNHDA, CDR2 SQIVND (reference sequence). The length of the CDR3 is 13 residues. CDR3 nucleotide sequence: TGTGCCAGTAGTCGGGGGTCAGGAGAGACCCAGTACTTC. It specifies CASSRGSGETQYF.

The V gene is TRBV28, the J gene TRBJ2-7; 10 positions agree with TRBD2. CDR3 size: 15 residues. After removal of 5 bases from V and 2 bases from J, the junction contained 6 bases not matched to a gene. Germline V CDR1 and CDR2: MDHEN, SYDVKM. The CDR3 region has the DNA TGTGCCAGCAGTGGGGGACTAGCGACGGCCTACGAGCAGTACTTC. It codes for CASSGGLATAYEQYF.

The chain carries TRBV29-1 and TRBJ1-1; 8 positions agree with TRBD1. The CDR3 consists of 14 residues. V lost 4 bases, J lost 0 bases, and 4 bases stayed unmatched. Germline CDR1 reads SQVTM; CDR2 reads ANQGSEA. CDR3 sequence: CSVGDRGMNTEAFF. The CDR3 DNA is TGCAGCGTTGGTGACAGGGGAATGAACACTGAAGCTTTCTTT.